Below, 7 T cell receptor beta chains from the same sample are listed, as sequenced in a study of cytomegalovirus exposure and HLA in healthy donors (dated by TCRdb to 2017 to 2019). Receptor amplification or capture employed the immunoSEQ multiplex PCR assay. The multiplex PCR relied on a mix of 60 forward primers for TCR Vbeta segments and 13 reverse primers for TCR Jbeta segments. The clones in this table, taken by TCRdb from immuneACCESS, are in-frame only. Not every clone is retained; where verified, under half of the shortfall comes from an unresolved V gene, and the cause of the rest is unknown. Here the sample has 250,000 to 350,000 clones; about 80% occur a single time. Of the sample, about 0.28% is held by the ten largest clones. Source material: PBMCs. Receptor source: a girl aged 2-9 years in good health and CMV-seronegative.

The chain joins TRBV18 to TRBJ2-1, with 8 bases that match TRBD1. Germline V gene lookup returns CDR1 KGHSH and CDR2 LQKENI. Trimming took 2 bases from V and 1 from J; bases not matched to a gene: 7. The CDR3 runs to 17 residues. DNA for the CDR3: TGTGCCAGCTCACCAGAGCAGGGGGCTAGGTCCTACAATGAGCAGTTCTTC. It specifies CASSPEQGARSYNEQFF.

This CDR3 is CAWSRTSPAETQYF. The CDR3, as DNA: TGTGCCTGGAGTAGGACTAGTCCTGCGGAGACCCAGTACTTC. The chain uses TRBV30 and TRBJ2-5, with 7 bases identical to TRBD2. Unmatched junction bases numbered 8, after V lost 2 bases and J lost 5 bases. The CDR3 spans 14 residues. Germline V gene data show CDR1 as GTSNPN and CDR2 as SVGIG (reference sequence).

The chain links TRBV27 to TRBJ1-1; D is undetermined. The CDR3 length is 14 residues. Germline CDR1 and CDR2: MNHEY and SMNVEV (reference sequence). The V end was cut by 5 bases, the J end by 3 bases, with 13 bases between. CDR3 coding DNA: TGTGCCAGCAGTGGACTAACGGTCGACACTGAAGCTTTCTTT. Its protein is CASSGLTVDTEAFF.

CDR3 protein: CASTDVGRGRYEQYF. DNA for the CDR3: TGTGCCAGCACCGACGTTGGCAGGGGGCGGTACGAGCAGTACTTC. This chain links TRBV28 with TRBJ2-7; 8 bases match TRBD1. The junction had 12 bases not matched to a gene; V was cut back by 7 bases and J by 4 bases. The CDR3 spans 15 residues. Germline-derived CDR1 and CDR2 are MDHEN and SYDVKM.

DNA for the CDR3: TGTGCTAGTCTAGAGTATGCCAATCAGCCCCAGCATTTT. Its protein product is CASLEYANQPQHF. The V call is TRBV12-5, the J call TRBJ1-5; D is undetermined. The V end was cut by 8 bases, the J end by 3 bases, with 11 bases between. This CDR3 has 13 amino acids. Looked up from germline, CDR1 is LGHNT and CDR2 is FRNRAP.

The chain is built from TRBV27 and TRBJ1-2; D may be TRBD1 (6 bases). V shed 5 bases and J shed 5 bases, with 18 bases lying between them. The CDR3 has 15 amino acids. Germline CDR1 reads MNHEY; CDR2 reads SMNVEV (reference sequence). In DNA, the CDR3 is TGTGCCAGCAGTCACCTACAGGGTTGGGAATATGGCTACACCTTC. Translation: CASSHLQGWEYGYTF.

V usage is TRBV14 and J usage is TRBJ1-2, with 7 bases aligning to TRBD1. This CDR3 contains 15 residues. V lost 4 bases and J lost 2; bases outside the gene matches: 7. Germline assignment: CDR1 SGHDN and CDR2 FVKESK. Written as DNA, the CDR3 is TGTGCCAGCAGCCGGACCCCGACAGGGAACTATGGCTACACCTTC. It yields the protein CASSRTPTGNYGYTF.